The T cell receptor (beta chain) under discussion was sequenced for a study of T cells in Graves' hyperthyroidism and ophthalmopathy. Whole-study results and caveats: Among clonotypes expanded in thyroid above 0.001, most were also found in blood.

V was shortened by 4 bases and J by 1 base, with 11 bases between the two germline ends. The germline V gene encodes CDR1 DFQATT and CDR2 SNEGSKA (reference sequence). The CDR3 length is 14 residues. Amplification of TCR beta CDR3 regions used RNA as the template. The HTBI primer set drove a first-round RT-PCR of the TCR CDR3. Each CDR3 protein is one row after TCRdb ran MiXCR on the multiplex PCR reads. There are hundreds of thousands of distinct CDR3 sequences in the sample; 14% to 15% occur only once, and 4% to 5.5% lies in the top ten. This clonotype has a count of ten or more. Its antigen is unidentified. In the ophthalmopathy cohort, Clinical Activity Score was at least 3, NOSPECS grade at least 4, and duration under 3 months.

The J gene is TRBJ1-5, the V gene TRBV20-1; D gene ambiguous. This clonotype originated in a woman in her thirties or forties with Graves' ophthalmopathy. The sample taken for sequencing was blood. The CDR3 region has the DNA TGCAGTGCTATAAGGATAGGCAGCAATCAGCCCCAGCATTTT. This encodes CSAIRIGSNQPQHF.